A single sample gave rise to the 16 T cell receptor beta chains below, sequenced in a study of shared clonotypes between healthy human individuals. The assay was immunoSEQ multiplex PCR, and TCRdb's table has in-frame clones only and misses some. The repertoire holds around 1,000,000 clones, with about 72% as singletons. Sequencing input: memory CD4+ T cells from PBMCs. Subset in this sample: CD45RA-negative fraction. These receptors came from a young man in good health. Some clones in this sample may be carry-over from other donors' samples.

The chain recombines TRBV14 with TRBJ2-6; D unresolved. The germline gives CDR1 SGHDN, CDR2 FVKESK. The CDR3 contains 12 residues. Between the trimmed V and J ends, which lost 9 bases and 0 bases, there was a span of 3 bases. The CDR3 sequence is CASCSGANVLTF. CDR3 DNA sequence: TGTGCCAGTTGCTCTGGGGCCAACGTCCTGACTTTC.

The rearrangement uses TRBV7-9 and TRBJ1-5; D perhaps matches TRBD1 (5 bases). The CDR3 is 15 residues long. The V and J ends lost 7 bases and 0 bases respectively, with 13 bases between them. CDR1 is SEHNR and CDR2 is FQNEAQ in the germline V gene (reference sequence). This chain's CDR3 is CASTATEFSNQPQHF. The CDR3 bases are TGTGCCAGCACCGCGACAGAGTTTAGCAATCAGCCCCAGCATTTT.

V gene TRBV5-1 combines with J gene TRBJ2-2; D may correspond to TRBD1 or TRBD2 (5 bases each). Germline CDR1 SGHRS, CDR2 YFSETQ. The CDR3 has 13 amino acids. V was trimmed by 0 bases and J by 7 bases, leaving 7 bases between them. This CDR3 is CASSLEGSGELFF. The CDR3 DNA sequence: TGCGCCAGCAGCTTGGAGGGGAGCGGGGAGCTGTTTTTT.

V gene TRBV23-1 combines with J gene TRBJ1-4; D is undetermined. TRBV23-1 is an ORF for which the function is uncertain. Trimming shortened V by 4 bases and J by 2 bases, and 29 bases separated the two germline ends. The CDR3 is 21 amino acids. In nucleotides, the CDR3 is TGCGCCAGCAGTCTGAACAGTTCAGAAGTTCTCTCGATCGGCACTAATGAAAAACTGTTTTTT. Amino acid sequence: CASSLNSSEVLSIGTNEKLFF.

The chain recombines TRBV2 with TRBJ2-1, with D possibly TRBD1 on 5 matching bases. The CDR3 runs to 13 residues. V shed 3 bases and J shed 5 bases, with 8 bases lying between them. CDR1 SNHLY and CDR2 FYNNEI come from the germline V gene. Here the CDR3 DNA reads TGTGCCAGCAGTGAGCAGGGTCACAATGAGCAGTTCTTC. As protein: CASSEQGHNEQFF.

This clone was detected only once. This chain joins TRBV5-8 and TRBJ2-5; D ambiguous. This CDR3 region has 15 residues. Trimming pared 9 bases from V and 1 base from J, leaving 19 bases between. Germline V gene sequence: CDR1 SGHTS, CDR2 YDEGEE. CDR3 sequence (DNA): TGTGCCAACCCCAGTAGGCAAGGACCCCAAGAGACCCAGTACTTC. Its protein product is CANPSRQGPQETQYF.

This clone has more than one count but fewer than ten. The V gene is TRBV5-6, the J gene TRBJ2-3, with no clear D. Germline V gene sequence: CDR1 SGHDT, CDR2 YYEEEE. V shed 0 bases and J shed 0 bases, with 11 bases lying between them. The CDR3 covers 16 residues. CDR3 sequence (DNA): TGTGCCAGCAGCTTGGCTAGTTGGTCGAGCACAGATACGCAGTATTTT. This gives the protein CASSLASWSSTDTQYF.

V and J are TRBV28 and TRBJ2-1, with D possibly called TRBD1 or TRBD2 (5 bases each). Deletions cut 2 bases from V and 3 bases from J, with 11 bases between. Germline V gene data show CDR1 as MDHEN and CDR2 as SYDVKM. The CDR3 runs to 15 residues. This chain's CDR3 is CASSLRGGYYNEQFF. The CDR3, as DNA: TGTGCCAGCAGTTTAAGGGGCGGGTACTACAATGAGCAGTTCTTC.

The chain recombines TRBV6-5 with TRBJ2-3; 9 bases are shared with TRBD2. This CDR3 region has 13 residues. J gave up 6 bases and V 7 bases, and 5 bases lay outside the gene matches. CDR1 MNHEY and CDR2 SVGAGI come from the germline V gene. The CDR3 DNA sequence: TGTGCCAGCACCCTTAGCGGGAGCGATACGCAGTATTTT. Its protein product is CASTLSGSDTQYF.

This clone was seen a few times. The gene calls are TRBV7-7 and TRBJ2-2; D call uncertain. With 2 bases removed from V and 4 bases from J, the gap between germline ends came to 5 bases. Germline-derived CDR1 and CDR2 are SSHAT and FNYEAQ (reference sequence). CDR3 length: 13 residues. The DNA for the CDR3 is TGTGCCAGCAGCTTACAGCTCACCGGGGAGCTGTTTTTT. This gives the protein CASSLQLTGELFF.

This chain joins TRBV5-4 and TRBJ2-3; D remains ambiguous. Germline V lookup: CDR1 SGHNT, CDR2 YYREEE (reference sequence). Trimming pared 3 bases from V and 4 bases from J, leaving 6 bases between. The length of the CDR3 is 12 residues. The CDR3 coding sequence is TGTGCCAGCAGCTCGACGGCAGATACGCAGTATTTT. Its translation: CASSSTADTQYF.

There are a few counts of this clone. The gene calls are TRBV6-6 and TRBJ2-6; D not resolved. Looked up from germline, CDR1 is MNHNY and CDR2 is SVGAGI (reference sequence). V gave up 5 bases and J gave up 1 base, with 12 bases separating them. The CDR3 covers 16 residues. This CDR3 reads CASSRAGQSGANVLTF. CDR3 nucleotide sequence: TGTGCCAGCAGTCGCGCTGGGCAGTCTGGGGCCAACGTCCTGACTTTC.

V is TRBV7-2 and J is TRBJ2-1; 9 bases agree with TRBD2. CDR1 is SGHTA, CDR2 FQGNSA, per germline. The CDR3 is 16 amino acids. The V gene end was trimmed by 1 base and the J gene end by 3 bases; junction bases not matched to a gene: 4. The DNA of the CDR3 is TGTGCCAGCAGCTTAGGGGCGGGAGGGGTCTACAATGAGCAGTTCTTC. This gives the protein CASSLGAGGVYNEQFF.

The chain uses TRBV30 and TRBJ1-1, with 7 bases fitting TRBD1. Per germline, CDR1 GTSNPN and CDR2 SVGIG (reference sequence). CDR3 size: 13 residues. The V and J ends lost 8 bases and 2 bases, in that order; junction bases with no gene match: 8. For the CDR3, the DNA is TGTGCCGCCCGGAGGGGGCTAAACACTGAAGCTTTCTTT. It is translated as CAARRGLNTEAFF. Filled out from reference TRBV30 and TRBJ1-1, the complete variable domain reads SQTIHQWPATLVQPVGSPLSLECTVEGTSNPNLYWYRQAAGRGLQLLFYSVGIGQISSEVPQNLSASRPQDRQFILSSKKLLLSDSGFYLCAARRGLNTEAFFGQGTRLTVV.

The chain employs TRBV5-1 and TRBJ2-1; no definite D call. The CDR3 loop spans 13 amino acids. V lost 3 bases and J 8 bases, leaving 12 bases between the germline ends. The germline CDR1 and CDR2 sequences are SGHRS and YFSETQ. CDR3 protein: CASSSVVSDEQFF. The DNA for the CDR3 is TGCGCCAGCAGCTCCGTAGTGTCCGATGAGCAGTTCTTC.

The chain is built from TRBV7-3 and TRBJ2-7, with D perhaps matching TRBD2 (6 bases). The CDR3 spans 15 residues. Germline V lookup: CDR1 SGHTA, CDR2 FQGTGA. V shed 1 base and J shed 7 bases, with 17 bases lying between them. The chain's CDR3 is CASSLKALEGGEQYF. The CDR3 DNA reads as TGTGCCAGCAGCTTAAAAGCGCTCGAGGGAGGAGAGCAGTACTTC.